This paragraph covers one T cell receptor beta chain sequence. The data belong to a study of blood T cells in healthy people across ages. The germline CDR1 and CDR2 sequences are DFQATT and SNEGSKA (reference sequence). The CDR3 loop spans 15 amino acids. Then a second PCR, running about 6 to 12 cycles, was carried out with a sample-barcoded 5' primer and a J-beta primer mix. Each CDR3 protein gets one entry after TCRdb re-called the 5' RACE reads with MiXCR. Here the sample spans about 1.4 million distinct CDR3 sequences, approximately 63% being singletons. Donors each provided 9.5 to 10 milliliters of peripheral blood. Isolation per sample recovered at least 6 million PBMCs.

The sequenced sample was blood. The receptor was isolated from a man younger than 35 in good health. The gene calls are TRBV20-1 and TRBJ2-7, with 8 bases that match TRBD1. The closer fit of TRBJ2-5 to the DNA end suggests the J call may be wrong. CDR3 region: CSAHESDRAEETQYF. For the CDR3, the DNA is TGCAGTGCTCACGAATCGGACAGGGCCGAAGAGACCCAGTACTTC.